Shown below are 27 T cell receptor beta chains from a single sample sequenced in a study of OX40 agonist ivuxolimab in advanced cancers. The repertoire was sequenced with immunoSEQ multiplex PCR; TCRdb's copy has only in-frame clones and lacks some. The table lists approximately 54,000 clones, more than 85% of them singletons. The sequenced sample was CD4+ or CD8+ T cells sorted from blood, obtained in a trial of the OX40 agonist ivuxolimab. The receptors come from an adult with an advanced solid tumor such as melanoma, head and neck, liver or kidney cancer.

The chain carries TRBV7-9 and TRBJ1-6; 7 nucleotides align to TRBD1. The V segment lost 5 bases and the J segment 6 bases; nucleotides outside the gene matches: 7. There are 15 residues in the CDR3. Germline CDR1 is SEHNR and CDR2 is FQNEAQ (reference sequence). This chain's CDR3 is CASSRDSFPNSPLHF. CDR3 nucleotides: TGTGCCAGCAGCCGGGACAGTTTCCCTAATTCACCCCTCCACTTT.

The chain links TRBV29-1 to TRBJ2-1; TRBD2 might be the D (5 bases). Germline lookup yields CDR1 SQVTM and CDR2 ANQGSEA. Trimming cost V 3 bases and J 0 bases, with 12 bases left between them. The CDR3 is 15 residues long. For the CDR3, the DNA is TGCAGCGTTGAGTGGGAGCCGAGCTCCTACAATGAGCAGTTCTTC. Translation gives CSVEWEPSSYNEQFF.

This clone has a single count. Here the CDR3 DNA reads TGTGCCAGCAGCCTCAGAGGAGGGGGCTACGAGCAGTACTTC. As protein: CASSLRGGGYEQYF. V and J are TRBV7-6 and TRBJ2-7; D is possibly TRBD1 or TRBD2 (6 bases each). The CDR3 runs 14 residues. V was cut by 5 bases and J by 3 bases, with 14 bases left in between. Per germline, CDR1 SGHVS and CDR2 FNYEAQ.

The chain combines TRBV15 with TRBJ2-1; 10 bases are shared with TRBD2. The CDR3 covers 18 residues. Germline CDR1 and CDR2: LNHNV and YYDKDF (reference sequence). V shed 4 bases and J 2 bases; nucleotides not matched to a gene: 11. CDR3 DNA: TGTGCCACCAGCATACGCCGCCCCACTAGCGGGGCCTACAATGAGCAGTTCTTC. It is translated as CATSIRRPTSGAYNEQFF.

J is TRBJ2-3 and V is TRBV7-9; 11 nucleotides match TRBD2. Germline V gives CDR1 SEHNR, CDR2 FQNEAQ (reference sequence). This CDR3 is 16 amino acids long. Trimming at V came to 3 bases and at J to 2 bases, leaving 4 bases not matched to a gene. CDR3 loop: CASSFLAGGTTDTQYF. CDR3 DNA: TGTGCCAGCAGCTTCTTAGCGGGGGGGACCACAGATACGCAGTATTTT.

This rearrangement joins TRBV2 to TRBJ2-2, with D tentatively TRBD1 (5 bases). Germline assignment: CDR1 SNHLY and CDR2 FYNNEI. The CDR3 loop spans 13 amino acids. V was shortened by 4 bases and J by 6 bases, with 9 bases between the two germline ends. The CDR3 is CASSAGSAGELFF. The CDR3 DNA reads as TGTGCCAGCAGTGCAGGGTCGGCCGGGGAGCTGTTTTTT.

The chain carries TRBV19 and TRBJ2-5; maybe TRBD2 (5 bases). The ends were cut back, 7 bases at V and 4 bases at J, with 7 bases in the middle. The CDR3 is made up of 11 amino acids. Germline V gene data show CDR1 as LNHDA and CDR2 as SQIVND (reference sequence). Here the CDR3 DNA reads TGTGCCAGTAACGGAGGAGAGACCCAGTACTTC. As protein: CASNGGETQYF.

The CDR3 DNA follows: TGTATTCCGGGGACGGCTAACTATGGCTACACCTTC. It is translated as CIPGTANYGYTF. The gene calls are TRBV2 and TRBJ1-2; a weak D match, TRBD1 (5 bases). The CDR3 contains 12 residues. Germline-derived CDR1 and CDR2 are SNHLY and FYNNEI.

The chain has TRBV7-9 and TRBJ2-5, with unresolved D. The CDR3 is 16 amino acids. V was trimmed by 2 bases and J by 6 bases, leaving 19 bases between them. Germline V gives CDR1 SEHNR, CDR2 FQNEAQ (reference sequence). The CDR3 coding sequence is TGTGCCAGCAGCTTAACTCAGGCCCCAGACGGGCAGACCCAGTACTTC. It yields the protein CASSLTQAPDGQTQYF.

The genes are TRBV7-3 and TRBJ2-3; 10 bases are shared with TRBD2. Germline V CDR1 and CDR2: SGHTA, FQGTGA. J gave up 2 bases and V 6 bases, and 20 bases lay outside the gene matches. The CDR3 has 20 amino acids. CDR3 sequence (DNA): TGTGCCAGCAGTTTAGGGCTAGCGGGGGACCTAGAGGAACCCACAGATACGCAGTATTTT. Translating it yields CASSLGLAGDLEEPTDTQYF.

The V call is TRBV5-1, the J call TRBJ1-5; 8 positions agree with TRBD1. With 0 bases clipped from V and 4 bases from J, the junction kept 3 bases outside the gene matches. Per germline, CDR1 SGHRS and CDR2 YFSETQ. The CDR3 is 15 residues long. CDR3 DNA sequence: TGCGCCAGCAGCTTGGACCAGGGGGCAAATCAGCCCCAGCATTTT. It yields the protein CASSLDQGANQPQHF.

The genes are TRBV13 and TRBJ2-5; D may match TRBD1 or TRBD2 (6 bases each). From germline, CDR1 is PRHDT and CDR2 FYEKMQ (reference sequence). The CDR3 sequence is 13 residues long. Between the trimmed V and J ends, which lost 3 bases and 4 bases, there was a span of 9 bases. The DNA for the CDR3 is TGTGCCAGCAGCTTGGGGGGCAGAGAGACCCAGTACTTC. Translated, it gives CASSLGGRETQYF.

The gene calls are TRBV27 and TRBJ2-1; D is possibly TRBD2 (5 bases). The ends were cut back, 4 bases at V and 4 bases at J, with 11 bases in the middle. The CDR3 length is 14 residues. CDR1 MNHEY and CDR2 SMNVEV come from the germline V gene (reference sequence). This CDR3 reads CASSSGLGYNEQFF. The CDR3 nucleotides read TGTGCCAGCAGTTCTGGACTGGGATACAATGAGCAGTTCTTC.

The chain couples TRBV7-9 to TRBJ2-2; D is unresolved. The CDR3 totals 12 residues. CDR1 is SEHNR and CDR2 is FQNEAQ in the germline V gene (reference sequence). V gave up 3 bases and J gave up 5 bases, with 4 bases separating them. CDR3 region: CASSLLTGELFF. The CDR3 DNA follows: TGTGCCAGCAGCTTGCTAACCGGGGAGCTGTTTTTT.

The V gene is TRBV25-1, the J gene TRBJ1-1, with TRBD1 matching over 7 bases. Germline V gene sequence: CDR1 MGHDK, CDR2 SYGVNS. The CDR3 consists of 13 residues. Germline trimming cut 7 bases from V and 10 bases from J; bases unmatched to any gene: 12. The CDR3, as DNA: TGTGCCAGCACTGCGACAGGGAATATCGGAGCTTTCTTT. It specifies CASTATGNIGAFF. Based on the CDR3 plus reference TRBV25-1 and TRBJ1-1, the full variable domain is EADIYQTPRYLVIGTGKKITLECSQTMGHDKMYWYQQDPGMELHLIHYSYGVNSTEKGDLSSESTVSRIRTEHFPLTLESARPSHTSQYLCASTATGNIGAFFGQGTRLTVV.

V is TRBV29-1 and J is TRBJ2-3; TRBD1 might be the D (5 bases). Germline loops: CDR1 SQVTM, CDR2 ANQGSEA. Trimming cost V 4 bases and J 6 bases, with 11 bases left between them. The CDR3 contains 12 residues. The CDR3 DNA follows: TGCAGCGTTGCAGGGATAGGGGATACGCAGTATTTT. It codes for CSVAGIGDTQYF.

The genes are TRBV10-2 and TRBJ2-2, with TRBD2 as a possible D gene (7 bases). The CDR3 loop spans 14 amino acids. Germline V lookup: CDR1 WSHSY, CDR2 SAAADI. Trimming cost V 7 bases and J 2 bases, with 11 bases left between them. The CDR3 reads CASIRGANTGELFF. CDR3 in DNA: TGCGCCAGCATACGGGGGGCTAACACCGGGGAGCTGTTTTTT.

The CDR3 nucleotides are TGTGCCAGCAGCTTATCAGGGACCGGCGACGAGCAGTACTTC. Residues: CASSLSGTGDEQYF. The gene calls are TRBV7-6 and TRBJ2-7; D tentatively reads TRBD1 or TRBD2 (5 bases each). The CDR3 sequence is 14 residues long. CDR1 and CDR2 (germline): SGHVS, FNYEAQ. V was pared by 2 bases and J by 5 bases, with 13 bases between. Complete variable domain (other parts from reference TRBV7-6 and TRBJ2-7): GAGVSQSPRYKVTKRGQDVALRCDPISGHVSLYWYRQALGQGPEFLTYFNYEAQQDKSGLPNDRFSAERPEGSISTLTIQRTEQRDSAMYRCASSLSGTGDEQYFGPGTRLTVT.

The rearrangement links TRBV19 to TRBJ1-3; 7 bases line up with TRBD1. CDR3 size: 13 residues. V lost 5 bases and J lost 5; bases outside the gene matches: 3. Germline V gene sequence: CDR1 LNHDA, CDR2 SQIVND (reference sequence). CDR3 sequence (DNA): TGTGCCAGTAGTTGGGACAGTCGAAACACCATATATTTT. Its translation: CASSWDSRNTIYF.

This clone was recorded only once. The rearrangement joins TRBV19 to TRBJ2-1, with 8 nucleotides matching TRBD2. Germline assignment: CDR1 LNHDA and CDR2 SQIVND (reference sequence). This CDR3 is built from 14 residues. Trimming at V came to 4 bases and at J to 3 bases, leaving 2 bases not matched to a gene. Here the CDR3 reads CASSNLAGYNEQFF. The CDR3, as DNA: TGTGCCAGTAGTAATCTAGCGGGCTACAATGAGCAGTTCTTC.

The chain carries TRBV7-9 and TRBJ2-3; 13 bases agree with TRBD2. This CDR3 has 18 amino acids. The trim removed 1 base at V and 4 bases at J, leaving 8 bases unmatched. CDR1 is SEHNR and CDR2 is FQNEAQ in the germline V gene (reference sequence). The CDR3 nucleotides read TGTGCCAGCAGCTTAGTCTTCAGGACTAGCGGGGGTTCAGATACGCAGTATTTT. As protein: CASSLVFRTSGGSDTQYF.

The chain combines TRBV27 with TRBJ2-7, with 9 positions matching TRBD2. CDR1 is MNHEY, CDR2 SMNVEV, per germline (reference sequence). The V segment lost 0 bases and the J segment 0 bases; nucleotides outside the gene matches: 0. The CDR3 has 15 amino acids. CDR3 nucleotide sequence: TGTGCCAGCAGTTTATCACTAGCGGGCTCCTACGAGCAGTACTTC. Translating gives CASSLSLAGSYEQYF.

The V and J genes are TRBV9 and TRBJ2-3; no clear D. Trimming took off 0 bases at V and 2 bases at J, with 16 bases between the two ends. The CDR3 covers 17 residues. The V gene's germline CDR1 is SGDLS and CDR2 YYNGEE. The CDR3 region is CASSVEGTIFFTDTQYF. The CDR3 DNA sequence: TGTGCCAGCAGCGTAGAGGGAACTATCTTCTTCACAGATACGCAGTATTTT.

This chain uses TRBV9 with TRBJ1-3, with D hard to call. Deletions cut 7 bases from V and 5 bases from J, with 16 bases between. The CDR3 is 14 residues long. Germline values: CDR1 SGDLS, CDR2 YYNGEE. The DNA for the CDR3 is TGTGCCAGCTCAGTCGACGGAAACCGAAACACCATATATTTT. This codes for CASSVDGNRNTIYF. Complete variable domain (other parts from reference TRBV9 and TRBJ1-3): DSGVTQTPKHLITATGQRVTLRCSPRSGDLSVYWYQQSLDQGLQFLIQYYNGEERAKGNILERFSAQQFPDLHSELNLSSLELGDSALYFCASSVDGNRNTIYFGEGSWLTVV.

This rearrangement joins TRBV19 to TRBJ2-7; no definite D call. The CDR3 runs to 12 residues. Germline V lookup: CDR1 LNHDA, CDR2 SQIVND (reference sequence). V lost 6 bases, J lost 4 bases, and 10 bases lay in between. The DNA of the CDR3 is TGTGCCAGTAGCTTCGGCCCATACGAGCAGTACTTC. It yields the protein CASSFGPYEQYF.

V gene TRBV19 combines with J gene TRBJ2-3; 11 nucleotides agree with TRBD1. Germline trimming cut 10 bases from V and 0 bases from J; bases unmatched to any gene: 6. Germline V gives CDR1 LNHDA, CDR2 SQIVND (reference sequence). This CDR3 has 15 amino acids. The DNA for the CDR3 is TGTGCCACTAGGACAGGGGGCTTCAGCACAGATACGCAGTATTTT. Protein product: CATRTGGFSTDTQYF.

V gene TRBV15 combines with J gene TRBJ1-4; D is unclear. The V end was cut by 2 bases, the J end by 4 bases, with 8 bases between. Germline V gene data show CDR1 as LNHNV and CDR2 as YYDKDF (reference sequence). The CDR3 has 14 residues. This chain's CDR3 is CATSRWGNNEKLFF. The CDR3 coding sequence is TGTGCCACCAGCAGATGGGGAAATAATGAAAAACTGTTTTTT. Using reference TRBV15 and TRBJ1-4 for the parts outside the CDR3, the full variable domain is DAMVIQNPRYQVTQFGKPVTLSCSQTLNHNVMYWYQQKSSQAPKLLFHYYDKDFNNEADTPDNFQSRRPNTSFCFLDIRSPGLGDTAMYLCATSRWGNNEKLFFGSGTQLSVL.